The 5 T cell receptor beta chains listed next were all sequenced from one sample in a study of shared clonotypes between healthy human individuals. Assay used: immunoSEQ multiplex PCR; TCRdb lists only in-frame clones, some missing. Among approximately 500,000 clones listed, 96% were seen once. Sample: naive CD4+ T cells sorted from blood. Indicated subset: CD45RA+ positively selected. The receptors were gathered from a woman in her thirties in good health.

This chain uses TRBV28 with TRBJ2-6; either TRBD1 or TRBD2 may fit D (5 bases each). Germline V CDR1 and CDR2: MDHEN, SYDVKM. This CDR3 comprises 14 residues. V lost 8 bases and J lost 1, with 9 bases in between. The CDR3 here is CASGGPSGANVLTF. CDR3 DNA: TGTGCCAGCGGGGGACCGTCTGGGGCCAACGTCCTGACTTTC.

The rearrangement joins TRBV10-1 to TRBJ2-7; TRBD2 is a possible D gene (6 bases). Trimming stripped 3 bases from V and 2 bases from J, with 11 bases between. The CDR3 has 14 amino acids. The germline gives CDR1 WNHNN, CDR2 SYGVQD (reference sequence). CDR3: CASSDPSATYEQYF. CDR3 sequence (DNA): TGCGCCAGCAGTGACCCTAGCGCTACCTACGAGCAGTACTTC.

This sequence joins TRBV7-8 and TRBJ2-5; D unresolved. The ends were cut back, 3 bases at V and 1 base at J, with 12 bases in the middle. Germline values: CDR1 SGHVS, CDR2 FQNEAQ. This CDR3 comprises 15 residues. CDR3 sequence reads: CASSFFTTPQETQYF. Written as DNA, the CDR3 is TGTGCCAGCAGCTTTTTCACAACGCCCCAAGAGACCCAGTACTTC.

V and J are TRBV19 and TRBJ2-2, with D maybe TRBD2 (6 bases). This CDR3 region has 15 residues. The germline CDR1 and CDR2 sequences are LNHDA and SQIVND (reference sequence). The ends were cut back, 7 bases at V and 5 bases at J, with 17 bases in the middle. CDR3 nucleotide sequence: TGTGCCAGTAAAACCGGGGAGGAATGGACCGGGGAGCTGTTTTTT. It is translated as CASKTGEEWTGELFF.

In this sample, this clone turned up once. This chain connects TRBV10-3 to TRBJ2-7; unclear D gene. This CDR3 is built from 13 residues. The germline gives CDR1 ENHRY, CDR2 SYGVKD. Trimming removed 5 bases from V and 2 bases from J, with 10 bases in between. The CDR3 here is CAISRSDTYEQYF. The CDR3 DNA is TGTGCCATCAGTCGGTCAGATACCTACGAGCAGTACTTC.